The 29 T cell receptor beta chains listed next were all sequenced from one sample in a study of T-cell reconstitution after alpha-beta-depleted transplantation in children. Preparation of the TCRbeta library involved a method that used unique molecular identifiers. TCRdb reprocessed the PCR reads via MiXCR and lists one record per CDR3 protein. The sample carries just over 950,000 distinct CDR3 sequences, under 30% recorded once. Sequences were derived from PBMCs, mostly from graft donor cells, sampled 360 days after TCRalphabeta/CD19-depleted stem cell transplant. Receptors originate from a boy under two years old who had a stem cell transplant for SCID, so the T cells may come from the graft donor.

The CDR3 loop reads CASSQAGGTGDTDTQYF. In DNA, the CDR3 is TGTGCCAGCAGCCAAGCGGGGGGGACCGGAGACACAGATACGCAGTATTTT. This chain joins TRBV3-1 and TRBJ2-3; 8 bases match TRBD2. Per the germline V gene, CDR1 is LGHDT and CDR2 is YNNKEL (reference sequence). V dropped 1 base and J dropped 2; count of bases not matched to a gene: 8. This CDR3 comprises 17 residues.

This rearrangement joins TRBV24-1 to TRBJ2-5, with D possibly TRBD2 on 5 matching bases. The CDR3 covers 14 residues. Germline CDR1 is KGHDR and CDR2 is SFDVKD. Trimming stripped 2 bases from V and 5 bases from J, with 11 bases between. The CDR3 here is CATSDWTALETQYF. The CDR3 DNA reads TGTGCCACCAGTGATTGGACTGCTCTGGAGACCCAGTACTTC.

V usage is TRBV7-9 and J usage is TRBJ2-3, with a weak D call TRBD2 (6 bases). Between the trimmed V and J ends, which lost 10 bases and 1 base, there was a span of 15 bases. Germline V gives CDR1 SEHNR, CDR2 FQNEAQ (reference sequence). The CDR3 loop spans 14 amino acids. Written as DNA, the CDR3 is TGTGCCACCGCACTCGGGACTGGCACAGATACGCAGTATTTT. Amino acids: CATALGTGTDTQYF.

The gene calls are TRBV7-9 and TRBJ1-1; tentatively, D is TRBD1 (6 bases). Germline CDR1 is SEHNR and CDR2 is FQNEAQ (reference sequence). V lost 7 bases to trimming and J lost 3 bases, with 12 bases between them. The length of the CDR3 is 13 residues. The CDR3 region has the DNA TGTGCCAGCACCCGACCAGGGGACACTGAAGCTTTCTTT. It translates to CASTRPGDTEAFF.

V is TRBV7-8 and J is TRBJ2-5; 16 nucleotides line up with TRBD2. V was pared by 5 bases and J by 5 bases, with 8 bases of the junction left unmatched. CDR1 is SGHVS and CDR2 is FQNEAQ in the germline V gene. The CDR3 sequence is 17 residues long. CDR3 in amino acids: CASSTGTSGGAWETQYF. The CDR3 DNA reads TGTGCCAGCAGCACCGGGACTAGCGGGGGGGCCTGGGAGACCCAGTACTTC.

The genes are TRBV7-9 and TRBJ2-1; a possible D gene is TRBD2 (7 bases). The CDR3 has 16 amino acids. CDR1 is SEHNR and CDR2 is FQNEAQ in the germline V gene (reference sequence). V dropped 5 bases and J dropped 10 bases, with 24 bases sitting between them. The CDR3 protein is CASSPPVGGGGGEQFF. The CDR3 DNA sequence: TGTGCCAGCAGCCCTCCGGTGGGGGGCGGGGGTGGCGAGCAGTTCTTC.

This clonotype was seen a handful of times. Written as DNA, the CDR3 is TGCAGTGCCCCTTTAGGGTCCGACGCTAACTATGGCTACACCTTC. Translated: CSAPLGSDANYGYTF. The chain carries TRBV20-1 and TRBJ1-2; D not resolved. V lost 6 bases and J 0 bases, leaving 17 bases between the germline ends. This CDR3 region has 15 residues. Germline CDR1 reads DFQATT; CDR2 reads SNEGSKA (reference sequence).

The chain uses TRBV19 and TRBJ1-1; TRBD1 matches at 7 bases. With 7 bases clipped from V and 1 base from J, the junction kept 9 bases outside the gene matches. The germline CDR1 and CDR2 sequences are LNHDA and SQIVND (reference sequence). The CDR3 contains 15 residues. The CDR3 DNA follows: TGTGCCAGTACCCCGACAGGGTACGCGAACACTGAAGCTTTCTTT. Protein product: CASTPTGYANTEAFF.

The V gene is TRBV12-3 or TRBV12-4, the J gene TRBJ2-3; D might be TRBD2 (6 bases). This CDR3 comprises 13 residues. V dropped 6 bases and J dropped 4 bases, with 11 bases sitting between them. The chain's CDR3 is CASREGPADTQYF. For the CDR3, the DNA is TGTGCCAGCAGGGAGGGCCCCGCAGATACGCAGTATTTT.

The chain links TRBV5-6 to TRBJ2-2; the match to TRBD1 covers 10 bases. Losses at the gene ends were 4 bases for V and 9 bases for J; bases not matched to a gene: 12. The germline CDR1 and CDR2 sequences are SGHDT and YYEEEE. The CDR3 covers 16 residues. CDR3 bases: TGTGCCAGCAGCGCCGGGACAGGGGCGGATGGCCGGGAGCTGTTTTTT. Protein sequence: CASSAGTGADGRELFF.

The sample holds a few counts of this clonotype. The chain recombines TRBV7-3 with TRBJ2-1; 8 bases are a match to TRBD2. The CDR3 runs 16 residues. The V gene's germline CDR1 is SGHTA and CDR2 FQGTGA. V trimming: 5 bases; J trimming: 0 bases; junction bases outside the gene matches: 6. The CDR3 coding sequence is TGTGCCAGCAGCAGAATAGCGGGGAGCTCCTACAATGAGCAGTTCTTC. Translated, it gives CASSRIAGSSYNEQFF.

The V and J genes are TRBV5-1 and TRBJ1-4; 9 bases fit TRBD1. Germline V gene sequence: CDR1 SGHRS, CDR2 YFSETQ. The V gene end was trimmed by 2 bases and the J gene end by 6 bases; junction bases not matched to a gene: 8. This CDR3 is built from 16 residues. The CDR3 sequence is CASSFYYRGRDEKLFF. The DNA for the CDR3 is TGCGCCAGCAGCTTCTACTACAGGGGGCGCGATGAAAAACTGTTTTTT.

This clonotype was seen a few times. CDR3 in DNA: TGCAGTGCTCCACAAATTCACTACTCCGGGCAGCCCTACGAGCAGTACTTC. This gives the protein CSAPQIHYSGQPYEQYF. The chain couples TRBV20-1 to TRBJ2-7; D gene ambiguous. V lost 5 bases and J 2 bases, leaving 25 bases between the germline ends. The CDR3 extends over 17 amino acids. Germline values: CDR1 DFQATT, CDR2 SNEGSKA (reference sequence).

The chain carries TRBV5-6 and TRBJ2-3; 7 bases map to TRBD2. The CDR3 is made up of 16 amino acids. Germline trimming cut 0 bases from V and 1 base from J; bases unmatched to any gene: 5. CDR1 and CDR2 (germline): SGHDT, YYEEEE. In DNA form, the CDR3 reads TGTGCCAGCAGCTTGGTTGGGGCGGGGGGCACAGATACGCAGTATTTT. It codes for CASSLVGAGGTDTQYF.

This clonotype was observed a handful of times. The chain links TRBV20-1 to TRBJ2-7; TRBD2 agrees at 8 bases. CDR3 size: 14 residues. Germline CDR1 is DFQATT and CDR2 is SNEGSKA (reference sequence). The V segment lost 3 bases and the J segment 2 bases; nucleotides outside the gene matches: 6. CDR3 in amino acids: CSASSPGGTYEQYF. The CDR3 DNA sequence: TGCAGTGCTAGTTCCCCGGGAGGGACCTACGAGCAGTACTTC.

This clonotype appeared a few times. The V call is TRBV7-2, the J call TRBJ2-5, with 8 bases fitting TRBD1. Germline loops: CDR1 SGHTA, CDR2 FQGNSA. J lost 5 bases, V lost 5 bases, and 10 bases had no gene match. The CDR3 totals 15 residues. CDR3: CASSIQGALAETQYF. The CDR3 DNA is TGTGCCAGCAGCATTCAGGGGGCCCTGGCGGAGACCCAGTACTTC.

This clonotype was counted a single time. This chain uses TRBV27 with TRBJ1-1; 8 nucleotides line up with TRBD1. The CDR3 covers 16 residues. Germline-derived CDR1 and CDR2 are MNHEY and SMNVEV (reference sequence). After removal of 6 bases from V and 0 bases from J, the junction contained 9 bases not matched to a gene. The CDR3 here is CASRNGQGGMNTEAFF. CDR3 coding DNA: TGTGCCAGCAGAAATGGACAGGGAGGGATGAACACTGAAGCTTTCTTT.

This clonotype appeared a few times. This rearrangement joins TRBV7-9 to TRBJ2-3; D perhaps matches TRBD2 (6 bases). The CDR3 extends over 15 amino acids. The V end was cut by 2 bases, the J end by 2 bases, with 11 bases between. Germline lookup yields CDR1 SEHNR and CDR2 FQNEAQ (reference sequence). Here the CDR3 reads CASSLFRDSTDTQYF. The CDR3 DNA follows: TGTGCCAGCAGCTTATTTCGGGACTCCACAGATACGCAGTATTTT.

This clonotype occurred many times. The rearrangement links TRBV28 to TRBJ2-7, with a possible D match to TRBD2 (5 bases). V was shortened by 7 bases and J by 3 bases, with 16 bases between the two germline ends. Germline loops: CDR1 MDHEN, CDR2 SYDVKM. The CDR3 loop spans 14 amino acids. The CDR3 region is CASITRGRRYEQYF. The CDR3 nucleotides read TGTGCCAGCATTACCAGAGGGCGCCGCTACGAGCAGTACTTC.

The chain links TRBV12-3 or TRBV12-4 to TRBJ2-5; D is unclear. The V gene lost 2 bases and the J gene lost 2 bases, with 9 bases spanning the gap. The CDR3 loop spans 14 amino acids. CDR3: CASSLTWQQETQYF. CDR3 in DNA: TGTGCCAGCAGTTTAACCTGGCAGCAAGAGACCCAGTACTTC.

V gene TRBV7-2 combines with J gene TRBJ1-6; D not resolved. The germline V and J ends were trimmed by 5 bases and 7 bases, with 9 bases remaining between them. The germline V gene encodes CDR1 SGHTA and CDR2 FQGNSA. The CDR3 runs 13 residues. The CDR3 DNA follows: TGTGCCAGCAGCCCTAGTCCGAATTCACCCCTCCACTTT. Protein sequence: CASSPSPNSPLHF.

This clonotype was found many times. The chain has TRBV7-3 and TRBJ1-2, with 8 bases identical to TRBD1. Per germline, CDR1 SGHTA and CDR2 FQGTGA. The CDR3 is 13 amino acids. V lost 4 bases, J lost 3 bases, and 1 base stayed unmatched. The CDR3 region has the DNA TGTGCCAGCAGCTCAGGGGGCGACTATGGCTACACCTTC. It translates to CASSSGGDYGYTF.

This clonotype has more than one count but fewer than ten. The V gene is TRBV7-8, the J gene TRBJ2-1, with unresolved D. Looked up from germline, CDR1 is SGHVS and CDR2 is FQNEAQ. V gave up 5 bases and J gave up 13 bases, with 3 bases separating them. The CDR3 is 8 amino acids. This chain's CDR3 is CASSPQFF. CDR3 nucleotide sequence: TGTGCCAGCAGCCCCCAGTTCTTC.

Many counts were recorded for this clonotype. The chain carries TRBV5-1 and TRBJ2-7; 9 nucleotides line up with TRBD1. Germline CDR1 and CDR2: SGHRS and YFSETQ. Trimming removed 4 bases from V and 1 base from J; junction bases left unmatched: 6. This CDR3 spans 15 amino acids. CDR3 residues: CASSHPGQGSYEQYF. The CDR3 DNA reads as TGCGCCAGCAGCCATCCGGGACAGGGATCCTACGAGCAGTACTTC.

The chain recombines TRBV12-3 or TRBV12-4 with TRBJ2-5; maybe TRBD1 (5 bases). Trimming removed 4 bases at V and 1 base at J, with 13 bases between. The CDR3 covers 15 residues. The CDR3 reads CASSYGQGIQETQYF. The CDR3 bases are TGTGCCAGCAGTTATGGGCAGGGTATCCAAGAGACCCAGTACTTC.

This clonotype has ten or more counts. The chain has TRBV2 and TRBJ2-5, with D uncertain. CDR1 SNHLY and CDR2 FYNNEI come from the germline V gene. V was trimmed by 8 bases and J by 2 bases, leaving 9 bases between them. The CDR3 runs to 12 residues. CDR3 protein: CASQAEQETQYF. The DNA of the CDR3 is TGTGCCAGCCAGGCAGAGCAAGAGACCCAGTACTTC.

This clonotype was seen a few times. This sequence joins TRBV25-1 and TRBJ2-3; no firm D call. The CDR3 is 15 amino acids. CDR1 and CDR2 (germline): MGHDK, SYGVNS. V was clipped by 4 bases and J by 6 bases, with 17 bases between them. This CDR3 reads CASSASGRVADTQYF. CDR3 coding DNA: TGTGCCAGCAGTGCAAGTGGCCGGGTCGCCGATACGCAGTATTTT.

The chain is built from TRBV5-1 and TRBJ2-7; D gene ambiguous. The germline V and J ends were trimmed by 0 bases and 5 bases, with 12 bases remaining between them. Per germline, CDR1 SGHRS and CDR2 YFSETQ. The CDR3 runs to 14 residues. The CDR3 region has the DNA TGCGCCAGCAGCTTGGGGGCTAAGGAGAACGAGCAGTACTTC. Protein: CASSLGAKENEQYF.

This chain connects TRBV18 to TRBJ2-7, with a possible D match to TRBD2 (6 bases). This CDR3 is built from 15 residues. Germline V gene data show CDR1 as KGHSH and CDR2 as LQKENI. Trimming removed 6 bases from V and 6 bases from J, with 21 bases in between. The CDR3 coding sequence is TGTGCCAGCTCCCGCATCGGGACTCACCGGACCGAGCAGTACTTC. This sequence encodes CASSRIGTHRTEQYF.